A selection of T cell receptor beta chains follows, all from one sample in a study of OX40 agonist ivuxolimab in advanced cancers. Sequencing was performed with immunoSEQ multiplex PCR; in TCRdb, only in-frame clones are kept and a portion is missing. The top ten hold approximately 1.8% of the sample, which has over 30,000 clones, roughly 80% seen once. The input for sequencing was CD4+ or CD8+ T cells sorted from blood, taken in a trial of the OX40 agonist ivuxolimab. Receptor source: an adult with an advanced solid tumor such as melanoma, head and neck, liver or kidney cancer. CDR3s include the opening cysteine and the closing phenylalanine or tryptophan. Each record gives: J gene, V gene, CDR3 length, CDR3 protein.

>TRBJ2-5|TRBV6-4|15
CASSDSLPRVETQYF
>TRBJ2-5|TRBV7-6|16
CASSSEGLAGEETQYF
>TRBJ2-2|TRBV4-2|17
CASSAPGTALDTGELFF
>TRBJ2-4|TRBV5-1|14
CASSLVAGENIQYF
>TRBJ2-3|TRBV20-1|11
CSAAYGDTQYF
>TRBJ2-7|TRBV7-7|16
CASSLALGRGTSEQYF
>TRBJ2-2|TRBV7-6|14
CASSLTGFGGELFF
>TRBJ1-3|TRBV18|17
CASSPPRRSISGNTIYF
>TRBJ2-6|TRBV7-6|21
CASSWAGQGHNLLSGANVLTF
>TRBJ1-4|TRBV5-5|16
CASSLRRDSTNEKLFF
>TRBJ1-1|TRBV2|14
CASKEVNRNTEAFF
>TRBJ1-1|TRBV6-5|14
CASSSGRTGTEAFF
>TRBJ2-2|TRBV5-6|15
CASSSTGERAGELFF
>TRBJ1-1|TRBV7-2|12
CASSFPNTEAFF
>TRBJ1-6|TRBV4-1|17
CASSSPGRSSYNSPLHF
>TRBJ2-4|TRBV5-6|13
CASSLWSHGIQYF
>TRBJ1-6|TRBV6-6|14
CASSPPDARAALHF
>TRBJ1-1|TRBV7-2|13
CASRLVYDTEAFF
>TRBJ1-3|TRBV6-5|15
CASSYQGLSGNTIYF
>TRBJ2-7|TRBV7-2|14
CASSPGPGRYEQYF
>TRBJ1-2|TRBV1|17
CTSRGDWLDTPGFGYTF
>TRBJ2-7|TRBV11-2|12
CASSLSGGNRYF
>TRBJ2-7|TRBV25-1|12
CASSDPVYEQYF
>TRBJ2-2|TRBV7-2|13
CASSTGGAGELFF
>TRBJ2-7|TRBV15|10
CAALCYEQYF
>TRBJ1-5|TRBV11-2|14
CASSRYRECLPQHF
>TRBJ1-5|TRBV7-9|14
CASSLGRGNQPQHF
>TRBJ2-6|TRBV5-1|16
CASSLAQGAGANVLTF
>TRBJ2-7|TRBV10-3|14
CAISGTESSYEQYF
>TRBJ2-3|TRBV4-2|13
CASSQVSPDTQYF
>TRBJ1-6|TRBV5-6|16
CASSSNTGGSNSPLHF
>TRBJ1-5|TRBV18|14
CASSPGGVHQPQHF
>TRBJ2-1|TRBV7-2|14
CASGRGVAYNEQFF
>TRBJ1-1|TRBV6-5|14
CASIKTRGNTEAFF
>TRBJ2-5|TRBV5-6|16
CASSLASGGWSETQYF
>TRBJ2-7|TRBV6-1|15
CASRPGGQGSYEQYF
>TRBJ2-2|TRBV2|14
CASSGDSNTGELFF
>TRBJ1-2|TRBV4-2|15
CASSQEVTGNYGYAF
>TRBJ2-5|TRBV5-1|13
CASSWTSRETQYF
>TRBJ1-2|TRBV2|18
CASSDAEGRYFANYGYTF
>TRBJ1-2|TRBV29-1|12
CSVARETYGYTF
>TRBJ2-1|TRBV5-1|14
CASSLAGSRNEQFF
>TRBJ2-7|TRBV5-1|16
CASSLKSGQGGYEQYF
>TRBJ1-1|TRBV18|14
CASSRAIMNTEAFF
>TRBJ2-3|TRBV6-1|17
CASSENGLAGSTDTQYF
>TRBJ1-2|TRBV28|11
CASGTIYGYTF
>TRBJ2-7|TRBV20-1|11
CSAWNSYEQYF
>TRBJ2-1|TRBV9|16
CASSVVSPSGTNEQFF